Presented here are 13 T cell receptor beta chains from one specimen sequenced in a study of T-cell memory formation after mild COVID-19. Via MiXCR, TCRdb re-called the 5' RACE reads, giving one row per CDR3 protein. This sample carries 340,000 or so distinct CDR3 sequences, under 15% of them seen once, and the ten largest clones take around 21%. Sequencing input: PBMCs or a T cell subset sorted from them (not recorded which). Receptor source: a man aged 18-30 years who had mild COVID-19 (a few samples of this study predate the infection). Cell type and time point are not known.

The chain combines TRBV28 with TRBJ1-1; D is uncertain. Trimming took off 4 bases at V and 7 bases at J, with 10 bases between the two ends. The CDR3 runs 12 residues. Germline V gene data show CDR1 as MDHEN and CDR2 as SYDVKM. The CDR3 DNA is TGTGCCAGCAGTTCGGTAGGGCTTGAAGCTTTCTTT. Translation gives CASSSVGLEAFF.

This clonotype was detected ten times or more. This rearrangement joins TRBV12-3 or TRBV12-4 to TRBJ1-2; D is uncertain. This CDR3 is built from 13 residues. Trimming pared 3 bases from V and 5 bases from J, leaving 10 bases between. The CDR3 is CASSLTVGYGYTF. The CDR3 DNA follows: TGTGCCAGCAGTTTGACGGTGGGGTATGGCTACACCTTC.

This clonotype was counted ten times or more. The chain recombines TRBV7-2 with TRBJ1-1, with 8 bases matching TRBD1. Trimming at V came to 6 bases and at J to 8 bases, leaving 11 bases not matched to a gene. Germline values: CDR1 SGHTA, CDR2 FQGNSA. This CDR3 region has 14 residues. CDR3 bases: TGTGCCAGCAGTCGACCCGGGACAGGAAAAGAAGCTTTCTTT. Protein product: CASSRPGTGKEAFF.

The rearrangement uses TRBV4-1 and TRBJ2-5; no clear D gene. The CDR3 runs to 13 residues. V gave up 3 bases and J gave up 2 bases, with 7 bases separating them. CDR1 and CDR2 from the germline V gene are MGHRA and YSYEKL. DNA of the CDR3: TGCGCCAGCAGCCATCTTGGGCAAGAGACCCAGTACTTC. This codes for CASSHLGQETQYF.

The chain couples TRBV6-6 to TRBJ1-6; D remains unclear. Deletions cut 2 bases from V and 7 bases from J, with 15 bases between. The CDR3 loop spans 16 amino acids. Germline assignment: CDR1 MNHNY and CDR2 SVGAGI (reference sequence). CDR3: CASSYLERVGNSPLHF. CDR3 nucleotide sequence: TGTGCCAGCAGTTACCTTGAGAGGGTTGGAAATTCACCCCTCCACTTT.

V and J are TRBV27 and TRBJ1-1; D unresolved. This CDR3 is 13 amino acids long. Trimming took off 6 bases at V and 3 bases at J, with 11 bases between the two ends. Germline V gives CDR1 MNHEY, CDR2 SMNVEV (reference sequence). The CDR3 protein is CASSVLGDTEAFF. The CDR3 DNA is TGTGCCAGCAGCGTCCTCGGGGACACTGAAGCTTTCTTT.

This clonotype has only a few counts. The J gene is TRBJ2-2, the V gene TRBV4-3; weak D call: TRBD1 (6 bases). There are 16 residues in the CDR3. CDR1 and CDR2 (germline): LGHNA, YSLEER. Trimming removed 1 base at V and 4 bases at J, with 13 bases between. CDR3 protein: CASSQGEGVGTGELFF. The CDR3 nucleotides read TGCGCCAGCAGCCAAGGAGAGGGGGTCGGCACCGGGGAGCTGTTTTTT.

The rearrangement joins TRBV18 to TRBJ1-4; maybe TRBD1 (6 bases). The ends were cut back, 2 bases at V and 4 bases at J, with 11 bases in the middle. The length of the CDR3 is 15 residues. Germline loops: CDR1 KGHSH, CDR2 LQKENI. The CDR3 reads CASSPATGRNEKLFF. CDR3 sequence (DNA): TGTGCCAGCTCACCAGCGACAGGACGTAATGAAAAACTGTTTTTT.

The chain uses TRBV5-1 and TRBJ2-7; D not certain. In germline, CDR1 is SGHRS, CDR2 YFSETQ. V was pared by 5 bases and J by 5 bases, with 11 bases between. The CDR3 loop spans 12 amino acids. The CDR3 DNA reads TGCGCCAGCAGAGGGTTCCTTAACGAGCAGTACTTC. This gives the protein CASRGFLNEQYF.

The gene calls are TRBV7-8 and TRBJ2-7; 7 nucleotides agree with TRBD1. Germline CDR1 and CDR2: SGHVS and FQNEAQ. V trimming: 4 bases; J trimming: 6 bases; junction bases outside the gene matches: 12. The CDR3 has 15 residues. Here the CDR3 reads CASSSTADRVSEQYF. The DNA for the CDR3 is TGTGCCAGCAGCTCGACCGCCGACAGGGTTAGCGAGCAGTACTTC.

This clonotype was detected only a few times. This rearrangement joins TRBV29-1 to TRBJ1-2; 8 bases fit TRBD1. V lost 0 bases, J lost 7 bases, and 4 bases stayed unmatched. Germline loops: CDR1 SQVTM, CDR2 ANQGSEA. The CDR3 runs to 13 residues. CDR3 protein: CSVEDSTGAGYTF. The CDR3 DNA is TGCAGCGTTGAAGATTCGACAGGGGCTGGCTACACCTTC.

In DNA form, the CDR3 reads TGTGCCACCGGACTAGGCGGAGAGACCCAGTACTTC. Translating it yields CATGLGGETQYF. The V gene is TRBV24-1, the J gene TRBJ2-5; TRBD2 agrees at 7 bases. Germline CDR1 is KGHDR and CDR2 is SFDVKD. With V trimmed by 9 bases and J by 4 bases, 4 bases remained unmatched. The CDR3 loop spans 12 amino acids.

The gene calls are TRBV6-2 or TRBV6-3 and TRBJ2-7; D is undetermined. V gave up 2 bases and J gave up 1 base, with 6 bases separating them. Germline V gene sequence: CDR1 MNHEY, CDR2 SVGEGT. This CDR3 region has 13 residues. Written as DNA, the CDR3 is TGTGCCAGCAGTTACACATCTTCCTACGAGCAGTACTTC. Amino acids: CASSYTSSYEQYF.